Given below is one TCR beta chain in context. This entry belongs to a study of regulatory T cells in long-lasting Graves disease. In building TCR beta libraries, iRepertoire HTBI primers were used together with Arm-PCR of CDR3 regions. TCRdb passed the multiplex PCR reads through MiXCR, listing each CDR3 protein once. Of 350,000 to 500,000 distinct CDR3 sequences in the sample, over 20% were seen once. Time point given: persistent/refractory GD, antithyroid drugs over 5 years with positive TRAb. The TCR library used RNA extracted from PBMCs. Germline CDR1 is MNHEY and CDR2 is SMNVEV (reference sequence). The germline V and J ends were trimmed by 4 bases and 7 bases, with 24 bases remaining between them. This CDR3 region has 17 residues.

The receptor comes from a female donor with Graves disease. The chain has TRBV27 and TRBJ2-3; weak D call: TRBD2 (5 bases). This specimen was peripheral blood mononuclear cells (PBMCs), taken when the disease was refractory, from a patient treated with antithyroid drugs. Here the CDR3 reads CASSSGYPLQEVYTQYF. The CDR3 region has the DNA TGTGCCAGCAGTTCCGGCTACCCCCTCCAGGAGGTGTATACGCAGTATTTT.